The subject of this entry is one TCR beta chain. Its specificity is not known. Sequencing used immunoSEQ multiplex PCR; TCRdb keeps in-frame clones, though not all of them. The table includes thousands of clones, less than 75% detected once. The V gene's germline CDR1 is SGHAT and CDR2 FQDESV (reference sequence). Trimming removed 0 bases from V and 10 bases from J, with 15 bases in between. This CDR3 region has 14 residues. The data were obtained in a study of tumor-infiltrating lymphocytes in localized non-small cell lung cancer. The study's findings and limits: Different pieces of the same tissue were used for each assay.

The genes are TRBV11-1 and TRBJ2-5, with D perhaps matching TRBD2 (5 bases). The sequencing input was lung tumor tissue. This clonotype was obtained from a human donor with non-small cell lung cancer. DNA for the CDR3: TGTGCCAGCAGCTTAGCGGGGAGCCGGAGGAGCCAGTACTTC. This encodes CASSLAGSRRSQYF. Supplemented by reference TRBV11-1 and TRBJ2-5, the full variable domain reads EAEVAQSPRYKITEKSQAVAFWCDPISGHATLYWYRQILGQGPELLVQFQDESVVDDSQLPKDRFSAERLKGVDSTLKIQPAELGDSAMYLCASSLAGSRRSQYFGPGTRLLVL.